A single sample is the source of the 14 T cell receptor beta chains below, sequenced in a study of CD8+ T cells in alopecia areata. RNA was extracted and reverse transcribed into cDNA as the sequencing template. Assay used: immunoSEQ multiplex PCR; TCRdb lists only in-frame clones, some missing. The sample lists 140,000 to 150,000 clones, 45% to 60% seen once, with 0.95% to 1% in the top ten. This specimen was CD4+ T cells sorted from blood, taken at week 0. All receptors come from a human donor with alopecia areata.

The gene calls are TRBV5-1 and TRBJ2-5; D is ambiguous. V lost 1 base to trimming and J lost 4 bases, with 8 bases between them. Germline-derived CDR1 and CDR2 are SGHRS and YFSETQ. The CDR3 totals 13 residues. In DNA form, the CDR3 reads TGCGCCAGCAGCTTGAGACCCTCAGAGACCCAGTACTTC. Protein product: CASSLRPSETQYF.

This clone has only a few counts. The rearrangement uses TRBV5-1 and TRBJ2-7; perhaps TRBD1 as D (6 bases). The germline V gene encodes CDR1 SGHRS and CDR2 YFSETQ. This CDR3 is built from 14 residues. The ends were cut back, 2 bases at V and 0 bases at J, with 9 bases in the middle. CDR3 sequence reads: CASSFGTFSYEQYF. The CDR3 DNA follows: TGCGCCAGCAGCTTCGGGACATTCTCCTACGAGCAGTACTTC.

V is TRBV30 and J is TRBJ2-3, with TRBD2 matching 12 bases. V lost 3 bases and J lost 2; bases outside the gene matches: 15. Per the germline V gene, CDR1 is GTSNPN and CDR2 is SVGIG (reference sequence). The CDR3 loop spans 19 amino acids. The CDR3 DNA is TGTGCCTGGAGGGCCGCTTTGACTAGCGGGGGATGGTTCACAGATACGCAGTATTTT. Translated, it gives CAWRAALTSGGWFTDTQYF. The complete variable domain, with remaining parts taken from reference TRBV30 and TRBJ2-3, reads SQTIHQWPATLVQPVGSPLSLECTVEGTSNPNLYWYRQAAGRGLQLLFYSVGIGQISSEVPQNLSASRPQDRQFILSSKKLLLSDSGFYLCAWRAALTSGGWFTDTQYFGPGTRLTVL.

The chain joins TRBV5-1 to TRBJ2-4; possibly TRBD1 for D (6 bases). Trimming took 0 bases from V and 12 from J, leaving 16 bases between them. Per the germline V gene, CDR1 is SGHRS and CDR2 is YFSETQ. The length of the CDR3 is 14 residues. CDR3 residues: CASSLEAGTLDQYF. CDR3 in DNA: TGCGCCAGCAGCTTGGAGGCCGGGACACTAGATCAGTACTTC.

This chain uses TRBV29-1 with TRBJ2-7; 9 bases are a match to TRBD1. Germline loops: CDR1 SQVTM, CDR2 ANQGSEA. The length of the CDR3 is 14 residues. After removal of 5 bases from V and 6 bases from J, the junction contained 11 bases not matched to a gene. CDR3 amino acids: CSVSTGGASLEQYF. CDR3 coding DNA: TGCAGCGTTTCTACAGGGGGCGCCAGTCTCGAGCAGTACTTC.

This chain joins TRBV7-2 and TRBJ1-2, with a possible D match to TRBD1 (5 bases). CDR3 length equals 14 residues. Germline CDR1 SGHTA, CDR2 FQGNSA. Trimming removed 1 base at V and 7 bases at J, with 13 bases between. The CDR3 region has the DNA TGTGCCAGCAGCTTAGATTTTCAGGGCGGTGGCTACACCTTC. Its translation is CASSLDFQGGGYTF.

The rearrangement joins TRBV19 to TRBJ2-2, with a possible D match to TRBD1 (6 bases). Between the trimmed V and J ends, which lost 9 bases and 1 base, there was a span of 15 bases. The CDR3 covers 15 residues. In germline, CDR1 is LNHDA, CDR2 SQIVND (reference sequence). The CDR3 DNA follows: TGTGCCAGCTACAGGGACCGTAGGAACACCGGGGAGCTGTTTTTT. Its translation: CASYRDRRNTGELFF.

There are a few counts of this clone. The gene calls are TRBV18 and TRBJ2-7; 7 bases are a match to TRBD2. This CDR3 is 16 amino acids long. With 0 bases clipped from V and 7 bases from J, the junction kept 12 bases outside the gene matches. CDR1 is KGHSH, CDR2 LQKENI, per germline. CDR3 DNA sequence: TGTGCCAGCTCACCACCGGGAGGGCCATCCCTGGGGGAGCAGTACTTC. Its protein is CASSPPGGPSLGEQYF.

This clone was detected a few times. The rearrangement uses TRBV27 and TRBJ2-5; 9 nucleotides agree with TRBD1. CDR3 length equals 14 residues. The junction had 7 bases not matched to a gene; V was cut back by 6 bases and J by 5 bases. The V gene's germline CDR1 is MNHEY and CDR2 SMNVEV (reference sequence). CDR3 protein: CASSRTGEWETQYF. CDR3 in DNA: TGTGCCAGCAGCCGGACAGGGGAATGGGAGACCCAGTACTTC.

This chain links TRBV7-3 with TRBJ2-3; 9 bases agree with TRBD2. CDR3 length equals 16 residues. Germline trimming cut 3 bases from V and 6 bases from J; bases unmatched to any gene: 10. The germline gives CDR1 SGHTA, CDR2 FQGTGA. The CDR3 protein is CASSFRFSGSGDTQYF. DNA of the CDR3: TGTGCCAGCAGCTTTCGATTTAGCGGGAGCGGGGATACGCAGTATTTT.

This clone was seen a few times. The chain carries TRBV9 and TRBJ2-4; either TRBD1 or TRBD2 may supply D (5 bases each). V was shortened by 2 bases and J by 11 bases, with 17 bases between the two germline ends. The CDR3 contains 14 residues. Per the germline V gene, CDR1 is SGDLS and CDR2 is YYNGEE. The CDR3 DNA is TGTGCCAGCAGCGTCTCCCGGGACCCTGTTCTTCAGTACTTC. The encoded protein is CASSVSRDPVLQYF. Supplemented by reference TRBV9 and TRBJ2-4, the full variable domain reads DSGVTQTPKHLITATGQRVTLRCSPRSGDLSVYWYQQSLDQGLQFLIQYYNGEERAKGNILERFSAQQFPDLHSELNLSSLELGDSALYFCASSVSRDPVLQYFGAGTRLSVL.

This sequence joins TRBV6-5 and TRBJ2-3; tentatively, D is TRBD1 (5 bases). Germline loops: CDR1 MNHEY, CDR2 SVGAGI. Between the trimmed V and J ends, which lost 8 bases and 0 bases, there was a span of 9 bases. This CDR3 is built from 13 residues. Written as DNA, the CDR3 is TGTGCCAGCGGCCAGGGCAGCACAGATACGCAGTATTTT. Its translation is CASGQGSTDTQYF.

This clone was observed a handful of times. The rearrangement uses TRBV27 and TRBJ2-1, with a weak D call TRBD1 (6 bases). Looked up from germline, CDR1 is MNHEY and CDR2 is SMNVEV (reference sequence). This CDR3 contains 12 residues. With 2 bases removed from V and 7 bases from J, the gap between germline ends came to 6 bases. The CDR3 loop reads CASSLRGNEQFF. The CDR3 DNA reads as TGTGCCAGCAGTTTAAGGGGGAATGAGCAGTTCTTC.

The J gene is TRBJ2-1, the V gene TRBV19; 9 bases align to TRBD2. Germline CDR1 reads LNHDA; CDR2 reads SQIVND (reference sequence). The CDR3 is made up of 14 amino acids. V was clipped by 6 bases and J by 4 bases; unmatched bases: 4. For the CDR3, the DNA is TGTGCCAGTAGGGGACTAGCAGCATACAATGAGCAGTTCTTC. It yields the protein CASRGLAAYNEQFF.